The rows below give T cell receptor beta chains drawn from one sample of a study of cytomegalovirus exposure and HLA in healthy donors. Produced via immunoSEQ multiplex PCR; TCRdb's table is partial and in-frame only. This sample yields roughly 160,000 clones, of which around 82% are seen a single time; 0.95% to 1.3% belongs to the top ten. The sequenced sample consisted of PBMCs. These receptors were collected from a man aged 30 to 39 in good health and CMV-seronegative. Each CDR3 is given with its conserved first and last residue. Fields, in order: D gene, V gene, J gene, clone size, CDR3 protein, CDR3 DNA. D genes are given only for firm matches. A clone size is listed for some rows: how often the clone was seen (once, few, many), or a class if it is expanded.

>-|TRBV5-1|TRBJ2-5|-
CASRDQETQYF
TGCGCCAGCCGGGACCAAGAGACCCAGTACTTC
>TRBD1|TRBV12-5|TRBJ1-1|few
CASGLVGTGTNTEAFF
TGTGCTAGTGGTTTGGTAGGGACAGGGACGAACACTGAAGCTTTCTTT
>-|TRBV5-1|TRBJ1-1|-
CASSLGTGFTEAFF
TGCGCCAGCAGCTTGGGCACAGGGTTCACTGAAGCTTTCTTT
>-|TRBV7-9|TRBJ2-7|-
CATRWGGQYEQYF
TGTGCCACCCGATGGGGGGGGCAGTACGAGCAGTACTTC
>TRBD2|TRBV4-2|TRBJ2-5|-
CASSQPGTSGGAGETQYF
TGTGCCAGCAGCCAACCCGGGACTAGCGGGGGGGCGGGGGAGACCCAGTACTTC
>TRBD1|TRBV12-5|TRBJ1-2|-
CASARSGGGGYTF
TGTGCTAGTGCTCGATCAGGGGGTGGAGGCTACACCTTC
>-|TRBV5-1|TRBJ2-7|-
CASRSTLGAGINEQYF
TGCGCCAGCAGATCGACCTTGGGGGCAGGGATCAACGAGCAGTACTTC
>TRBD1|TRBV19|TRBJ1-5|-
CASSGQGPLRQHF
TGTGCCAGTAGCGGACAGGGGCCATTACGCCAGCATTTT
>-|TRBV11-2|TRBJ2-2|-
CASSFPVESGELFF
TGTGCCAGCAGCTTTCCCGTAGAATCCGGGGAGCTGTTTTTT
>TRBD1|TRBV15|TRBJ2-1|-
CATRMGQGFYPGQFF
TGTGCCACCAGAATGGGACAGGGTTTTTACCCGGGGCAGTTCTTC
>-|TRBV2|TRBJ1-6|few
CASSVEGGAPLHF
TGTGCCAGCAGTGTCGAGGGCGGTGCACCCCTCCACTTT
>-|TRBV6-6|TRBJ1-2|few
CASSLDRYYGYTF
TGTGCCAGCAGCCTCGACAGATACTATGGCTACACCTTC
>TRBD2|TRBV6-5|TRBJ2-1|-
CASSSGTAEQFF
TGTGCCAGCAGCAGCGGGACTGCCGAGCAGTTCTTC
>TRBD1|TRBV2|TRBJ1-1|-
CASSWTGGPSEAFF
TGTGCCAGCAGCTGGACAGGGGGCCCCTCTGAAGCTTTCTTT
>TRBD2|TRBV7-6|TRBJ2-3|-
CASSLGAGGSTDTQYF
TGTGCCAGCAGCTTAGGTGCGGGGGGGAGCACAGATACGCAGTATTTT
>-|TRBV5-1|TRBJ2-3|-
CASSLGGFTDTQYF
TGCGCCAGCAGCTTGGGAGGGTTCACAGATACGCAGTATTTT
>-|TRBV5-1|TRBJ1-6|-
CASSEGGSYNSPLHF
TGCGCCAGCAGCGAAGGGGGCTCCTATAATTCACCCCTCCACTTT
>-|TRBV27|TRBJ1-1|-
CASSDIANTEAFF
TGTGCCAGTTCGGACATAGCGAACACTGAAGCTTTCTTT
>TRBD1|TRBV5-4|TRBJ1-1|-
CASSSIMTGGTEAFF
TGTGCCAGCAGCTCTATAATGACAGGGGGCACTGAAGCTTTCTTT
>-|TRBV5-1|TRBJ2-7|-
CASSLGSGLSYEQYF
TGCGCCAGCAGCTTGGGATCGGGATTAAGCTACGAGCAGTACTTC
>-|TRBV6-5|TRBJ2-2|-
CASRLTPSNTGELFF
TGTGCCAGCAGGCTCACCCCTAGCAACACCGGGGAGCTGTTTTTT
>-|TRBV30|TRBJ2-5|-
CAWSVQGVGQETQYF
TGTGCCTGGAGTGTTCAAGGGGTTGGGCAAGAGACCCAGTACTTC